The present TCR beta chain was sequenced within a study of cytomegalovirus exposure and HLA in healthy donors. The wider study: Inside one of the first data releases sat around 77 million unique TCRs taken from HLA-typed donors.

This CDR3 has 15 residues. Germline V lookup: CDR1 MRHNA, CDR2 SNTAGT. Trimming removed 0 bases at V and 1 base at J, with 6 bases between. This clone has a handful of counts. 13 Jbeta primers and 60 Vbeta primers were used for the PCR. How the authors handled the data: Unique TCR beta chains numbered approximately 76 million in a later analysis, with approximately 10 million shared. The data were produced by immunoSEQ multiplex PCR, yet TCRdb's version contains in-frame clones alone and is incomplete. From that table come the V and J calls and clone size; the DNA was used to work out D and trimming. The sample lists 100,000 to 150,000 clones; around four fifths were seen once.

The clonotype comes from a man in his thirties or forties in good health and CMV-seropositive. The rearrangement links TRBV6-4 to TRBJ2-2, with D possibly matching TRBD2 (6 bases). Material: PBMCs. CDR3 sequence reads: CASSDSSGNTGELFF. CDR3 DNA sequence: TGTGCCAGCAGTGACTCTAGCGGGAACACCGGGGAGCTGTTTTTT.